Listed here are 25 T cell receptor beta chains from one sample, sequenced in a study of PD-1 blockade in mismatch repair-deficient tumors. Profiling relied on immunoSEQ multiplex PCR, and the TCRdb table lists in-frame clones only, not all of them. The sample yields some 50,000 clones, over 75% seen once. This sample comprised PBMCs, obtained before pembrolizumab treatment. The origin of the receptors is an adult with mismatch repair-deficient cancer.

The J gene is TRBJ2-5, the V gene TRBV4-3; TRBD1 might be the D (5 bases). The V gene lost 0 bases and the J gene lost 5 bases, with 16 bases spanning the gap. CDR3 size: 16 residues. Germline V gene data show CDR1 as LGHNA and CDR2 as YSLEER. The CDR3 loop reads CASSQEGQGGFETQYF. The CDR3 nucleotides read TGCGCCAGCAGCCAAGAGGGCCAGGGTGGTTTCGAGACCCAGTACTTC.

J is TRBJ2-2 and V is TRBV21-1; the table's D call of TRBD2 was not tested on the DNA. TRBV21-1 is described as a pseudogene. The CDR3 runs to 15 residues. Written as DNA, the CDR3 is TGTGCGCGAAGGGTCGGCGGGGGGCACACCGGGGAGCTGTTTTTT. Its protein product is CARRVGGGHTGELFF.

This clone came up once. This sequence joins TRBV25-1 and TRBJ2-1; 8 nucleotides line up with TRBD1. From germline, CDR1 is MGHDK and CDR2 SYGVNS. The CDR3 has 15 residues. The V and J ends lost 0 bases and 12 bases, in that order; junction bases with no gene match: 10. CDR3 in amino acids: CASSEYGRTGSGQFF. In DNA, the CDR3 is TGTGCCAGCAGTGAATATGGAAGGACAGGGAGCGGGCAGTTCTTC.

The genes are TRBV6-1 and TRBJ1-5; D remains unclear. This CDR3 contains 12 residues. The ends were cut back, 5 bases at V and 7 bases at J, with 9 bases in the middle. CDR1 and CDR2 from the germline V gene are MNHNS and SASEGT. This CDR3 reads CASSTTNQPQHF. CDR3 DNA sequence: TGTGCCAGCAGTACCACAAACCAGCCCCAGCATTTT.

CDR3 protein: CASGGGGGSNTDTQYF. The CDR3 DNA reads as TGTGCCAGTGGGGGCGGAGGTGGGTCGAACACAGATACGCAGTATTTT. The chain recombines TRBV19 with TRBJ2-3, with D perhaps TRBD1 (6 bases). The CDR3 totals 16 residues. Per germline, CDR1 LNHDA and CDR2 SQIVND (reference sequence). V lost 8 bases and J lost 2, with 20 bases in between.

The chain has TRBV9 and TRBJ2-3; D might be TRBD1 (6 bases). Trimming took off 4 bases at V and 2 bases at J, with 17 bases between the two ends. CDR1 SGDLS and CDR2 YYNGEE come from the germline V gene. This CDR3 contains 16 residues. CDR3 DNA sequence: TGTGCCAGCAGCCCTATTATAGGGGGAACCACAGATACGCAGTATTTT. It encodes CASSPIIGGTTDTQYF.

This clone was seen only a few times. The rearrangement joins TRBV7-2 to TRBJ2-1, with 10 positions matching TRBD2. V shed 6 bases and J 4 bases; nucleotides not matched to a gene: 15. Germline CDR1 SGHTA, CDR2 FQGNSA. The CDR3 is 18 amino acids. The CDR3 reads CASRFGMPGLARYNEQFF. The CDR3 bases are TGTGCCAGCAGATTCGGGATGCCGGGACTAGCGCGATACAATGAGCAGTTCTTC.

The J gene is TRBJ2-7, the V gene TRBV28; possible D gene TRBD2, 6 bases. Germline V gives CDR1 MDHEN, CDR2 SYDVKM. Trimming took 6 bases from V and 3 from J, leaving 18 bases between them. This CDR3 is built from 15 residues. The CDR3 reads CASSPKGTPLYEQYF. CDR3 bases: TGTGCCAGCAGCCCCAAAGGGACTCCCCTCTACGAGCAGTACTTC. The full variable domain, rest sourced from reference TRBV28 and TRBJ2-7, is DVKVTQSSRYLVKRTGEKVFLECVQDMDHENMFWYRQDPGLGLRLIYFSYDVKMKEKGDIPEGYSVSREKKERFSLILESASTNQTSMYLCASSPKGTPLYEQYFGPGTRLTVT.

The chain uses TRBV28 and TRBJ2-1, with 11 bases matching TRBD2. The length of the CDR3 is 21 residues. V lost 2 bases to trimming and J lost 2 bases; unmatched junction nucleotides: 17. Germline V CDR1 and CDR2: MDHEN, SYDVKM. This CDR3 is CASSLPAGLADTLIPYNEQFF. CDR3 sequence (DNA): TGTGCCAGCAGTTTACCTGCGGGACTAGCGGACACCTTAATCCCCTACAATGAGCAGTTCTTC.

The rearrangement links TRBV5-4 to TRBJ2-3; D unclear. The CDR3 loop spans 12 amino acids. V lost 0 bases to trimming and J lost 6 bases, with 5 bases between them. Germline loops: CDR1 SGHNT, CDR2 YYREEE (reference sequence). The CDR3 loop is CASSLVADTQYF. CDR3 DNA: TGTGCCAGCAGCTTGGTCGCCGATACGCAGTATTTT.

The genes are TRBV12-5 and TRBJ2-1; D is undetermined. Deletions cut 1 base from V and 0 bases from J, with 13 bases between. CDR1 LGHNT and CDR2 FRNRAP come from the germline V gene. The length of the CDR3 is 17 residues. In DNA, the CDR3 is TGTGCTAGTGGTTTGGGTAGTCAGCAACACTCCTACAATGAGCAGTTCTTC. Its translation is CASGLGSQQHSYNEQFF.

The chain couples TRBV7-2 to TRBJ1-1; D is unresolved. V shed 1 base and J shed 1 base, with 4 bases lying between them. Germline V gene lookup returns CDR1 SGHTA and CDR2 FQGNSA. The CDR3 runs to 13 residues. As DNA, the CDR3 is TGTGCCAGCAGCTTAGGGACGAACACTGAAGCTTTCTTT. It translates to CASSLGTNTEAFF.

This clone was seen a few times. The V call is TRBV19, the J call TRBJ2-3; 8 nucleotides agree with TRBD2. V trimming: 3 bases; J trimming: 2 bases; junction bases outside the gene matches: 1. In germline, CDR1 is LNHDA, CDR2 SQIVND (reference sequence). The CDR3 runs 14 residues. The CDR3 sequence: CASSIGRATDTQYF. CDR3 nucleotides: TGTGCCAGTAGTATCGGGAGGGCCACAGATACGCAGTATTTT. Drawing the rest from reference TRBV19 and TRBJ2-3, the complete variable domain is DGGITQSPKYLFRKEGQNVTLSCEQNLNHDAMYWYRQDPGQGLRLIYYSQIVNDFQKGDIAEGYSVSREKKESFPLTVTSAQKNPTAFYLCASSIGRATDTQYFGPGTRLTVL.

The gene calls are TRBV5-6 and TRBJ2-3; a weak D match, TRBD1 (6 bases). Trimming shortened V by 0 bases and J by 1 base, and 12 bases separated the two germline ends. The CDR3 sequence is 16 residues long. Germline V gene data show CDR1 as SGHDT and CDR2 as YYEEEE. DNA of the CDR3: TGTGCCAGCAGCTTGGGATCACAGGGCGGCACAGATACGCAGTATTTT. The encoded protein is CASSLGSQGGTDTQYF.

The chain uses TRBV28 and TRBJ1-1; D may be TRBD1 (6 bases). This CDR3 has 15 residues. V lost 7 bases, J lost 1 base, and 16 bases lay in between. The germline V gene encodes CDR1 MDHEN and CDR2 SYDVKM. CDR3 sequence (DNA): TGTGCCAGCAAGGTCGCGGGACACCAGAACACTGAAGCTTTCTTT. Translating it yields CASKVAGHQNTEAFF.

V gene TRBV5-5 combines with J gene TRBJ2-7; D tentatively reads TRBD1 or TRBD2 (5 bases each). Germline V gives CDR1 SGHKS, CDR2 YYEKEE (reference sequence). Between the trimmed V and J ends, which lost 4 bases and 3 bases, there was a span of 20 bases. The CDR3 extends over 16 amino acids. CDR3 bases: TGTGCCAGCAGCCGGATTCGGGGACGGGCGCGCTACGAGCAGTACTTC. Translated, it gives CASSRIRGRARYEQYF.

The chain carries TRBV29-1 and TRBJ2-1, with 10 bases that match TRBD2. The CDR3 loop spans 17 amino acids. Trimming cost V 6 bases and J 5 bases; bases outside gene matches: 16. Per the germline V gene, CDR1 is SQVTM and CDR2 is ANQGSEA. CDR3 nucleotides: TGCAGCGTGAAAGGGGGGGTTTATAGCGGGAGGAACAATGAGCAGTTCTTC. It codes for CSVKGGVYSGRNNEQFF.

The chain combines TRBV19 with TRBJ2-7; D is perhaps TRBD1 (6 bases). Germline loops: CDR1 LNHDA, CDR2 SQIVND (reference sequence). The CDR3 spans 13 residues. The V end lost 0 bases, the J end lost 6 bases, and 9 bases lay between the germline ends. The CDR3 coding sequence is TGTGCCAGTAGTATAGAGCGGACAGCCGAGCAGTACTTC. It specifies CASSIERTAEQYF.

The V and J genes are TRBV5-4 and TRBJ2-1; perhaps TRBD2 as D (6 bases). Trimming removed 5 bases at V and 0 bases at J, with 15 bases between. Germline lookup yields CDR1 SGHNT and CDR2 YYREEE (reference sequence). The CDR3 loop spans 16 amino acids. Here the CDR3 reads CASRTGVSNSYNEQFF. The CDR3 DNA follows: TGTGCCAGCAGAACGGGAGTATCCAACTCCTACAATGAGCAGTTCTTC.

This clone was observed a few times. The chain combines TRBV10-3 with TRBJ1-2; D not resolved. Trimming took 4 bases from V and 6 from J, leaving 9 bases between them. There are 12 residues in the CDR3. The germline gives CDR1 ENHRY, CDR2 SYGVKD. The CDR3 here is CAISGTANGYTF. The CDR3 DNA reads TGTGCCATCAGTGGGACGGCCAATGGCTACACCTTC.

The rearrangement uses TRBV27 and TRBJ2-1; the D gene is possibly TRBD2 (5 bases). V lost 2 bases, J lost 7 bases, and 15 bases lay in between. Germline CDR1 reads MNHEY; CDR2 reads SMNVEV (reference sequence). The CDR3 runs to 15 residues. CDR3 sequence reads: CASSLMDQRSNEQFF. The CDR3, as DNA: TGTGCCAGCAGTTTAATGGACCAGCGGAGTAATGAGCAGTTCTTC.

In its sample, this clone was seen a few times. V is TRBV19 and J is TRBJ2-1; 11 bases match TRBD2. Per germline, CDR1 LNHDA and CDR2 SQIVND (reference sequence). The CDR3 runs to 19 residues. V gave up 5 bases and J gave up 6 bases; unmatched junction bases: 18. In DNA, the CDR3 is TGTGCCAGTAGTTCAAGGGCCCCCGGGGCTAGCGGGGGGTTCAATGAGCAGTTCTTC. Protein sequence: CASSSRAPGASGGFNEQFF.

The chain couples TRBV2 to TRBJ2-2, with D unclear. The CDR3 has 14 amino acids. Deletions cut 7 bases from V and 1 base from J, with 10 bases between. Germline assignment: CDR1 SNHLY and CDR2 FYNNEI. The CDR3 region is CASNYGRNTGELFF. The CDR3 nucleotides read TGTGCCAGCAATTATGGCAGGAACACCGGGGAGCTGTTTTTT.

The chain recombines TRBV11-2 with TRBJ2-7; the match to TRBD2 covers 7 bases. V was pared by 1 base and J by 3 bases, with 6 bases of the junction left unmatched. The length of the CDR3 is 15 residues. Germline assignment: CDR1 SGHAT and CDR2 FQNNGV. Here the CDR3 DNA reads TGTGCCAGCAGCTTAGCCGCGGGAGTGAGCTACGAGCAGTACTTC. This codes for CASSLAAGVSYEQYF.

This clone was seen only once. The chain links TRBV19 to TRBJ2-3; 10 positions agree with TRBD2. Trimming cost V 6 bases and J 5 bases; bases outside gene matches: 8. Per the germline V gene, CDR1 is LNHDA and CDR2 is SQIVND (reference sequence). The CDR3 has 15 amino acids. CDR3 protein: CASRGASGRRDTQYF. CDR3 in DNA: TGTGCCAGTAGAGGAGCTAGCGGGAGAAGAGATACGCAGTATTTT.